This TCR beta chain was sequenced for a study of shared clonotypes between healthy human individuals. Study background: For every donor, three CD4 naive, three CD4 memory, two CD8 naive and one CD8 memory plates were used.

CD45RO-negative CD8 cells positively selected for CCR7 made up the naive population, which excluded terminally differentiated effector memory CD45RA+ cells. TCRdb's table, derived via immunoSEQ multiplex PCR, lists solely in-frame clones and lacks some. The top ten clones hold 0.9% to 1.4% of a sample with 2 million to 2.5 million clones, about 94% of them seen once. V gave up 1 base and J gave up 1 base, with 9 bases separating them. In germline, CDR1 is SGHDT, CDR2 YYEEEE. The CDR3 spans 14 residues. The TCR comes from a young man in good health. V is TRBV5-6 and J is TRBJ2-7; D is undetermined. Sequencing was performed on naive CD8+ T cells sorted from blood. The CDR3 region has the DNA TGTGCCAGCAGCTTGATAGTCGGATCCTACGAGCAGTACTTC. Its protein is CASSLIVGSYEQYF. Using reference TRBV5-6 and TRBJ2-7 for the parts outside the CDR3, the full variable domain is DAGVTQSPTHLIKTRGQQVTLRCSPKSGHDTVSWYQQALGQGPQFIFQYYEEEERQRGNFPDRFSGHQFPNYSSELNVNALLLGDSALYLCASSLIVGSYEQYFGPGTRLTVT.